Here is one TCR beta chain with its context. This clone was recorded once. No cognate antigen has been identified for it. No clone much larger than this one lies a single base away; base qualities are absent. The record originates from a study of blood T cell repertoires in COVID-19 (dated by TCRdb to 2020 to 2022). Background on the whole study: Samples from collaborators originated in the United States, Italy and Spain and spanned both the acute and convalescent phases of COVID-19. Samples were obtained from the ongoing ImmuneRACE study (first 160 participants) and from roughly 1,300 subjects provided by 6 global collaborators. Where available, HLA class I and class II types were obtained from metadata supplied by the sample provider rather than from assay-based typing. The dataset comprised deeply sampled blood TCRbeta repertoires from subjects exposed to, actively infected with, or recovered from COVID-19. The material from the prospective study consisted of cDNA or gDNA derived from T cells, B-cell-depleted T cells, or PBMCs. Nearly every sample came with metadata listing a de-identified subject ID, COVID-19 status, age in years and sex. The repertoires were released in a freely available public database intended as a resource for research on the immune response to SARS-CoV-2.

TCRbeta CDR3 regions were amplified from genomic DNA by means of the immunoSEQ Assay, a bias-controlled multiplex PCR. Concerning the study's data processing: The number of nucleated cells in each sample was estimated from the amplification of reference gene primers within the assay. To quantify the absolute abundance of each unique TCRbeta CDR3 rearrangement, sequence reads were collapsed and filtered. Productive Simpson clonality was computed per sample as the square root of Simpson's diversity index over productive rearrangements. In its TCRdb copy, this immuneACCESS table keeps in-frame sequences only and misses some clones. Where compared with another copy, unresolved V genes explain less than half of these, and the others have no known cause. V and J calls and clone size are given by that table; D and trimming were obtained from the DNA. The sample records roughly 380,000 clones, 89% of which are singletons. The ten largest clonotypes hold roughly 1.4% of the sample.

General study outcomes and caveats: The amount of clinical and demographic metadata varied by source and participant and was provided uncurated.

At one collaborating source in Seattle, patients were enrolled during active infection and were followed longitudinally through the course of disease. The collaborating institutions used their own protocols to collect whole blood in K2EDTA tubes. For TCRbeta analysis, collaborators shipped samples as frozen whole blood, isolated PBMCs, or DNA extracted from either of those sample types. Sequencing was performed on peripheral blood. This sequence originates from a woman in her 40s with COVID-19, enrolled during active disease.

The nucleotide sequence is given as TGTGCCAGCAGTTTTACAAGGGGTAGGGGATACGAGCAGTACTTC. This is translated as CASSFTRGRGYEQYF. Recombination linked TRBV28 to TRBJ2-7; the best D guess is TRBD1, with 5 bases matching. CDR1 and CDR2 were assigned from the germline V gene as MDHEN and SYDVKM. Trimming costs V 3 bases and J 4 bases, and their ends lie 16 bases apart. The CDR3 starts with the cysteine, ends with the phenylalanine, and has 15 residues. Just the 45-base CDR3 DNA is kept, in frame starting at base 1.